This T cell receptor beta chain appears in the sequencing data of a study of T cells in Graves' hyperthyroidism and ophthalmopathy. Findings and caveats of the study: Ophthalmopathy cases were set apart from stable hyperthyroidism by a 13 V-J model.

Lactation, pregnancy, other autoimmune disease or uncontrolled infection led to exclusion of patients. Source material for PBMCs was about 10 ml fresh peripheral blood. On this clonotype itself: Its antigen remains unidentified. At one of its ends the junction is not consistent with the germline gene, which may arise from a read error.

TCR beta CDR3 regions were amplified from RNA transcripts. An initial round of RT-PCR targeting the TCR CDR3 relied on the HTBI primer set. One entry per CDR3 protein, called by TCRdb with MiXCR from the multiplex PCR reads. The sample includes roughly 600,000 distinct CDR3 sequences, around 15% of them seen just once. The CDR3 length is 12 residues. Germline V CDR1 and CDR2: LNHNV, YYDKDF (reference sequence). The sequence was collected from a woman between 50 and 59 years old with Graves' ophthalmopathy. The sample taken for sequencing was blood. V usage is TRBV15 and J usage is TRBJ1-1; possible D gene TRBD1, 6 bases. The CDR3 loop is CATKGVNTKAFF. The CDR3 DNA reads TGTGCCACCAAGGGGGTCAACACTAAAGCTTTCTTT.